Listed below are T cell receptor beta chains from one sample, sequenced in a study of post-analysis software for immune sequencing data. TCRdb processed the PCR reads anew with MiXCR; each CDR3 protein has one entry. Of more than 350,000 distinct CDR3 sequences in the sample, about 40% were seen once. Material: blood. Receptors originate from a girl aged 2 to 9 with multiple sclerosis. Both conserved end residues are part of each CDR3. Fields, in order: V gene, J gene, clone size, D gene, CDR3 protein, CDR3 DNA. D genes are given only for firm matches. Not all rows give a size; the values are once, few, many and, for expanded clones, a class.

TRBV20-1	TRBJ1-2	few	-	CSRYRADYGYTF	TGCAGTAGATACCGGGCTGACTATGGCTACACCTTC
TRBV12-3/TRBV12-4	TRBJ1-4	-	TRBD1	CASRPPGTGGGKLFF	TGTGCCAGCAGGCCCCCCGGGACAGGGGGGGGTAAACTGTTTTTT
TRBV13	TRBJ1-6	-	TRBD1	CASSRQGASGSPLHF	TGTGCCAGCAGTCGACAGGGGGCGAGTGGCTCACCCCTCCACTTT
TRBV7-6	TRBJ2-5	few	-	CASSLDPRGYQETQYF	TGTGCCAGCAGCTTAGACCCGAGGGGATACCAAGAGACCCAGTACTTC
TRBV7-9	TRBJ2-6	-	TRBD2	CASSQGLAGVGANVLTF	TGTGCCAGCAGCCAAGGACTAGCGGGGGTCGGGGCCAACGTCCTGACTTTC
TRBV20-1	TRBJ2-5	-	-	CSARTKETQYF	TGCAGTGCTAGAACAAAAGAGACCCAGTACTTC
TRBV7-9	TRBJ2-1	-	TRBD2	CASSLAAGRDEQFF	TGTGCCAGCAGCTTAGCGGCGGGGAGGGATGAGCAGTTCTTC
TRBV10-3	TRBJ2-1	few	TRBD2	CAISGGSVGEREPYNEQFF	TGTGCCATCAGTGGTGGGTCGGTTGGCGAGCGGGAGCCCTACAATGAGCAGTTCTTC
TRBV2	TRBJ2-5	few	TRBD1	CASSGTPWTGSQETQYF	TGTGCCAGCAGTGGCACCCCTTGGACAGGGTCCCAAGAGACCCAGTACTTC
TRBV7-4	TRBJ1-5	few	-	CASSLWLGNSNQPQHF	TGTGCCAGCAGCTTGTGGTTAGGTAATAGCAATCAGCCCCAGCATTTT
TRBV7-3	TRBJ2-3	few	-	CASSVNGPLNPDTQYF	TGTGCCAGCAGCGTAAACGGGCCCCTAAACCCAGATACGCAGTATTTT
TRBV4-2	TRBJ1-5	once	-	CASSQEVWGAFDSNQPQHF	TGTGCCAGCAGCCAAGAAGTATGGGGGGCGTTCGATAGCAATCAGCCCCAGCATTTT
TRBV6-2/TRBV6-3	TRBJ2-3	-	TRBD2	CATLRNGGAFRAPDTQYF	TGTGCCACCCTTAGGAACGGGGGGGCCTTCCGGGCCCCAGATACGCAGTATTTT
TRBV4-1	TRBJ2-3	-	-	CASSSRGDTQYF	TGCGCCAGCAGCTCCCGGGGAGATACGCAGTATTTT
TRBV29-1	TRBJ2-7	few	TRBD1	CSASDRAYEQYF	TGCAGCGCTTCCGACAGGGCCTACGAGCAGTACTTC
TRBV3-1	TRBJ2-1	few	-	CASSQDVARTYFPEQFF	TGTGCCAGCAGCCAAGATGTTGCCCGGACCTACTTTCCTGAGCAGTTCTTC
TRBV27	TRBJ2-4	once	-	CASAALRNVEAKNIQYF	TGTGCCAGCGCGGCTCTTCGAAACGTGGAAGCCAAAAACATTCAGTACTTC
TRBV12-3/TRBV12-4	TRBJ1-5	-	-	CASSLWGNQPQHF	TGTGCCAGCAGTTTATGGGGAAATCAGCCCCAGCATTTT
TRBV7-2	TRBJ2-5	-	-	CASSSTGTSSYNEQYF	TGTGCCAGCAGCTCGACCGGGACTTCTTCCTACAATGAGCAGTACTTC
TRBV25-1	TRBJ1-2	-	-	CASREWEGNYGYTF	TGTGCCAGCAGGGAATGGGAGGGGAACTATGGCTACACCTTC
TRBV6-6	TRBJ2-1	few	TRBD2	CASSRTSGVDEQFF	TGTGCCAGCAGCCGGACTAGCGGGGTCGATGAGCAGTTCTTC
TRBV7-2	TRBJ2-7	few	-	CASSPIGGGFGEQYF	TGTGCCAGCAGCCCTATAGGGGGGGGGTTTGGGGAGCAGTACTTC
TRBV5-1	TRBJ2-7	-	TRBD2	CASSLDQGGGAYEQYF	TGCGCCAGCAGCTTGGACCAAGGCGGGGGGGCCTACGAGCAGTACTTC
TRBV20-1	TRBJ1-5	few	-	CSASQGQPQHF	TGCAGTGCTAGTCAGGGGCAGCCCCAGCATTTT
TRBV20-1	TRBJ1-2	-	TRBD1	CSALDRGYYGYTF	TGCAGTGCTTTGGACAGGGGCTACTATGGCTACACCTTC
TRBV7-2	TRBJ1-2	few	TRBD1	CASSLGGSGGWNYGYTF	TGTGCCAGCAGCTTAGGGGGATCAGGGGGCTGGAACTATGGCTACACCTTC
TRBV29-1	TRBJ2-1	-	-	CSEGWGSYNEQFF	TGCAGCGAGGGGTGGGGGAGCTACAATGAGCAGTTCTTC
TRBV6-6	TRBJ1-5	-	TRBD1	CASSRQGSQPQHF	TGTGCCAGCAGCCGACAGGGGAGCCAGCCCCAGCATTTT
TRBV7-9	TRBJ2-1	few	-	CASRGREQFF	TGTGCCAGCAGGGGACGTGAGCAGTTCTTC
TRBV4-1	TRBJ1-5	once	-	CASSQDVGFNQPQHF	TGCGCCAGCAGCCAAGATGTGGGGTTCAATCAGCCCCAGCATTTT
TRBV27	TRBJ2-7	-	TRBD2	CASSTIRASGTYEQYF	TGTGCCAGCAGCACAATTAGGGCTAGCGGGACCTACGAGCAGTACTTC
TRBV6-5	TRBJ1-1	-	TRBD1	CASSPGTGPWGTEAFF	TGTGCCAGCAGTCCTGGGACAGGGCCCTGGGGCACTGAAGCTTTCTTT
TRBV12-3/TRBV12-4	TRBJ2-7	few	-	CASSPGLSSYEQYF	TGTGCCAGCAGTCCGGGACTCAGCTCCTACGAGCAGTACTTC
TRBV6-5	TRBJ1-2	-	TRBD1	CASRSGGFYGYTF	TGTGCCAGCAGGTCAGGGGGCTTCTATGGCTACACCTTC
TRBV7-2	TRBJ1-4	few	TRBD1	CASSYPTGTAEKLFF	TGTGCCAGCAGCTATCCGACCGGGACAGCTGAAAAACTGTTTTTT
TRBV2	TRBJ2-7	few	-	CASSKASYEQYF	TGTGCCAGCAGTAAAGCATCCTACGAGCAGTACTTC
TRBV24-1	TRBJ2-1	few	TRBD1	CATSDFKGAAYNEQFF	TGTGCCACCAGTGATTTTAAGGGGGCGGCCTACAATGAGCAGTTCTTC
TRBV18	TRBJ2-5	-	TRBD2	CASSPASGRLETQYF	TGTGCCAGCTCACCGGCTAGCGGGAGATTAGAGACCCAGTACTTC
TRBV7-9	TRBJ2-5	-	-	CASSLSWQGRNQETQYF	TGTGCCAGCAGCTTATCATGGCAGGGGAGGAACCAAGAGACCCAGTACTTC
TRBV27	TRBJ2-1	few	-	CASSSQSEQFF	TGTGCCAGCAGTTCTCAGAGTGAGCAGTTCTTC
TRBV5-6	TRBJ1-2	few	-	CASSGVLAGGYTF	TGTGCCAGCAGCGGGGTCTTAGCAGGTGGCTACACCTTC
TRBV5-1	TRBJ2-3	-	TRBD2	CASSQGLAGEKADTQYF	TGCGCCAGCAGCCAGGGACTAGCGGGGGAAAAGGCAGATACGCAGTATTTT
TRBV25-1	TRBJ1-5	-	-	CASSEIHDQPQHF	TGTGCCAGCAGTGAGATTCACGATCAGCCCCAGCATTTT
TRBV5-1	TRBJ1-6	few	-	CASSSTETVEPLHF	TGCGCCAGCAGCAGTACCGAGACAGTCGAGCCCCTCCACTTT
TRBV20-1	TRBJ1-5	-	-	CSASSPLGGNQPQHF	TGCAGTGCTAGCTCCCCCCTGGGGGGCAATCAGCCCCAGCATTTT
TRBV5-1	TRBJ2-7	-	-	CASRGQGYYEQYF	TGCGCCAGCAGAGGGCAGGGGTACTACGAGCAGTACTTC
TRBV4-1	TRBJ2-1	-	-	CASSLPIARDEQFF	TGCGCCAGCAGCCTTCCGATTGCTAGAGATGAGCAGTTCTTC
TRBV5-1	TRBJ1-1	few	TRBD1	CVSSTSGTGITEAFF	TGCGTCAGCAGCACCTCCGGGACAGGGATCACTGAAGCTTTCTTT
TRBV24-1	TRBJ2-3	-	TRBD2	CATSDPGTSGSGADTQYF	TGTGCCACCAGTGATCCCGGGACTAGCGGGAGTGGGGCAGATACGCAGTATTTT
TRBV7-9	TRBJ1-1	few	TRBD1	CASSLPGTGAGTEAFF	TGTGCCAGCAGCTTACCCGGGACAGGGGCAGGGACTGAAGCTTTCTTT
TRBV6-5	TRBJ2-5	many	-	CASRGYTTGTQETQYF	TGTGCCAGCAGAGGGTACACGACAGGGACTCAGGAGACCCAGTACTTC
TRBV7-9	TRBJ2-5	-	-	CASSLGQIYNEQYF	TGTGCCAGCAGCCTCGGACAGATCTACAATGAGCAGTACTTC
TRBV18	TRBJ2-5	-	-	CASSPPGDAETQYF	TGTGCCAGCTCACCCCCCGGCGATGCAGAGACCCAGTACTTC
TRBV7-3	TRBJ2-7	-	-	CASSLIPGDEQYF	TGTGCCAGCAGCTTAATTCCGGGAGACGAGCAGTACTTC
TRBV10-2	TRBJ2-6	few	-	CASSDFDSSGANVLTF	TGCGCCAGCAGTGATTTCGACAGCTCTGGGGCCAACGTCCTGACTTTC
TRBV4-1	TRBJ2-7	few	-	CASSQDFTGEQYF	TGCGCCAGCAGCCAAGATTTTACGGGCGAGCAGTACTTC
TRBV7-2	TRBJ2-1	-	TRBD2	CASTVGLASLNEQFF	TGTGCCAGCACCGTAGGACTAGCGAGCCTCAATGAGCAGTTCTTC
TRBV7-9	TRBJ2-3	-	-	CASSVALDTQYF	TGTGCCAGCAGCGTTGCCCTGGATACGCAGTATTTT
TRBV28	TRBJ2-1	-	TRBD2	CASSKTSGLNNEQFF	TGTGCCAGCAGTAAGACTAGCGGTTTGAACAATGAGCAGTTCTTC
TRBV25-1	TRBJ2-1	-	-	CASSGDTYNEQFF	TGTGCCAGCAGTGGAGATACTTACAATGAGCAGTTCTTC